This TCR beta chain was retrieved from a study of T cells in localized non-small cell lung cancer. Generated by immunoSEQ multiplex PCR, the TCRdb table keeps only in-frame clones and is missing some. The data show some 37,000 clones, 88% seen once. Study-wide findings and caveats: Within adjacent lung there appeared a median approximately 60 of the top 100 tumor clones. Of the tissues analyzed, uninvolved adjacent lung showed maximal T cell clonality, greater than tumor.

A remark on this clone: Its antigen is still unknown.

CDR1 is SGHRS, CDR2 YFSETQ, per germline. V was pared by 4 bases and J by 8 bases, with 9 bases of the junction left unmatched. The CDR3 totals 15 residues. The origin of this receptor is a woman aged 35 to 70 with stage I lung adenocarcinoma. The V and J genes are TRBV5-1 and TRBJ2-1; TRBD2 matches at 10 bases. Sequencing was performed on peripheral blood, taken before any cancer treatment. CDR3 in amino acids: CASSPLAGGGDEQFF. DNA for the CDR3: TGCGCCAGCAGCCCGTTAGCGGGAGGTGGCGATGAGCAGTTCTTC. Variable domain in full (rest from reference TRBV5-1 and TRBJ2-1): KAGVTQTPRYLIKTRGQQVTLSCSPISGHRSVSWYQQTPGQGLQFLFEYFSETQRNKGNFPGRFSGRQFSNSRSEMNVSTLELGDSALYLCASSPLAGGGDEQFFGPGTRLTVL.